The rows below give T cell receptor beta chains drawn from one sample of a study of human T cells and chemical hapten exposure. In TCRdb, the RACE reads were re-called with MiXCR into one record per CDR3 protein. The sample carries under 450,000 distinct CDR3 sequences, nearly 6.5% recorded once. Here the sequenced sample was whole blood, taken in connection with sensitization to the hapten diphenylcyclopropenone (DPC). The origin of the receptors is a woman aged 18-29 years with alopecia areata. Some clones in this sample may be carry-over from other donors' samples. The CDR3 runs from the conserved cysteine through the conserved F or W. Fields, in order: D gene, V gene, J gene, clone size, CDR3 DNA, CDR3 protein. A D gene is named only where the DNA matches it firmly. Expanded clones are given a class, and other clones once, few, many or no size at all.

d_call: TRBD2
v_call: TRBV5-1
j_call: TRBJ2-5
clone_size: NA
cdr3_nt: TGCGCCAGCAGCTTGGGGGCTAGCGGGGGAGAGACCCAGTACTTC
cdr3_aa: CASSLGASGGETQYF

d_call: NA
v_call: TRBV4-3
j_call: TRBJ2-5
clone_size: few
cdr3_nt: TGCGCCAGCAGCCAAGAACCTAAGGAGACCCAGTACTTC
cdr3_aa: CASSQEPKETQYF

d_call: TRBD1
v_call: TRBV18
j_call: TRBJ1-1
clone_size: many
cdr3_nt: TGTGCCAGCTCACCGGACAGGGGGCGTGAAGCTTTCTTT
cdr3_aa: CASSPDRGREAFF

d_call: TRBD2
v_call: TRBV29-1
j_call: TRBJ2-2
clone_size: NA
cdr3_nt: TGCAGCGTTGATCTTAGCGGGGGAAACACCGGGGAGCTGTTTTTT
cdr3_aa: CSVDLSGGNTGELFF

d_call: NA
v_call: TRBV6-2/TRBV6-3
j_call: TRBJ1-6
clone_size: few
cdr3_nt: TGTGCCAGCATTACCCGGGGGTCACCCCTCCACTTT
cdr3_aa: CASITRGSPLHF

d_call: TRBD1
v_call: TRBV4-3
j_call: TRBJ2-3
clone_size: many
cdr3_nt: TGCGCCAGCAGCCAACAGACAGGGGGCCGCACAGATACGCAGTATTTT
cdr3_aa: CASSQQTGGRTDTQYF

d_call: NA
v_call: TRBV29-1
j_call: TRBJ1-5
clone_size: few
cdr3_nt: TGCAGCGTTGCCTTAGGGCGAAATCAGCCCCAGCATTTT
cdr3_aa: CSVALGRNQPQHF

d_call: TRBD1
v_call: TRBV7-9
j_call: TRBJ1-4
clone_size: NA
cdr3_nt: TGTGCCAGCAGACTCCCCAGGGGGCTTGATGAAAAACTGTTTTTT
cdr3_aa: CASRLPRGLDEKLFF

d_call: NA
v_call: TRBV7-2
j_call: TRBJ1-1
clone_size: many
cdr3_nt: TGTGCCAGCAGCTTAAGTCCGCGGCTCGCTTTCTTT
cdr3_aa: CASSLSPRLAFF

d_call: NA
v_call: TRBV24-1
j_call: TRBJ2-2
clone_size: NA
cdr3_nt: TGTGCCACCAGTGGGATGATCAAGGGCAATGTTAACACCGGGGAGCTGTTTTTT
cdr3_aa: CATSGMIKGNVNTGELFF

d_call: NA
v_call: TRBV4-2
j_call: TRBJ2-7
clone_size: NA
cdr3_nt: TGTGCCAGCAGCCAAGACCCACAGGTTGGCCCGGGGGAGCAGTACTTC
cdr3_aa: CASSQDPQVGPGEQYF

d_call: NA
v_call: TRBV29-1
j_call: TRBJ2-7
clone_size: many
cdr3_nt: TGCAGCGTTATCGGGTCGGCCACGGCCCTTAATGACGAGCAGTACTTC
cdr3_aa: CSVIGSATALNDEQYF

d_call: NA
v_call: TRBV6-6
j_call: TRBJ1-2
clone_size: NA
cdr3_nt: TGTGCCAGCAGTTACAACAGGGTGGACTATGGCTACACCTTC
cdr3_aa: CASSYNRVDYGYTF

d_call: TRBD2
v_call: TRBV10-3
j_call: TRBJ2-7
clone_size: few
cdr3_nt: TGTGCCATCAGTGAGCTAGCGGGGGACGCTTCGGCCGAGCAGTACTTC
cdr3_aa: CAISELAGDASAEQYF

d_call: TRBD1
v_call: TRBV7-8
j_call: TRBJ1-2
clone_size: NA
cdr3_nt: TGTGCCAGCAGCCCCATGCTTCAGGGGGGCAACTATGGCTACACCTTC
cdr3_aa: CASSPMLQGGNYGYTF

d_call: TRBD1
v_call: TRBV7-9
j_call: TRBJ2-1
clone_size: many
cdr3_nt: TGTGCCAGCAGCTTAGCTTCGGACAGGGGAGGTGAGCAGTTCTTC
cdr3_aa: CASSLASDRGGEQFF

d_call: NA
v_call: TRBV20-1
j_call: TRBJ1-6
clone_size: NA
cdr3_nt: TGCAGTGCTCTCGACAGGCCAAATTCACCCCTCCACTTT
cdr3_aa: CSALDRPNSPLHF

d_call: NA
v_call: TRBV29-1
j_call: TRBJ1-2
clone_size: few
cdr3_nt: TGCAGCGTTACGGACAGTAACTATGGCTACACCTTC
cdr3_aa: CSVTDSNYGYTF

d_call: NA
v_call: TRBV5-5
j_call: TRBJ2-3
clone_size: NA
cdr3_nt: TGTGCCAGCAGCCAAGAGGGAGATACGCAGTATTTT
cdr3_aa: CASSQEGDTQYF

d_call: TRBD1
v_call: TRBV4-3
j_call: TRBJ1-3
clone_size: few
cdr3_nt: TGCGCCAGCAGCCAAGGGCCGGGACAGGGGATAAACACCATATATTTT
cdr3_aa: CASSQGPGQGINTIYF

d_call: TRBD1
v_call: TRBV7-2
j_call: TRBJ1-1
clone_size: many
cdr3_nt: TGTGCCAGCGGGACAGACCTGAACACTGAAGCTTTCTTT
cdr3_aa: CASGTDLNTEAFF

d_call: TRBD1
v_call: TRBV20-1
j_call: TRBJ2-7
clone_size: NA
cdr3_nt: TGCAGTGCTAGAGATCGACAGGGTAGTACCTACGAGCAGTACTTC
cdr3_aa: CSARDRQGSTYEQYF

d_call: NA
v_call: TRBV6-1
j_call: TRBJ1-1
clone_size: many
cdr3_nt: TGTGCCAGCAGACATGTTTATACCACTGAAGCTTTCTTT
cdr3_aa: CASRHVYTTEAFF

d_call: TRBD1
v_call: TRBV12-3/TRBV12-4
j_call: TRBJ1-5
clone_size: few
cdr3_nt: TGTGCCAGCAGTCATTACAGGGGCGGAAATCAGCCCCAGCATTTT
cdr3_aa: CASSHYRGGNQPQHF

d_call: TRBD1
v_call: TRBV2
j_call: TRBJ2-5
clone_size: many
cdr3_nt: TGTGCCAGCAGTGAGGACAGGGGTCGAGAGACCCAGTACTTC
cdr3_aa: CASSEDRGRETQYF

d_call: NA
v_call: TRBV10-3
j_call: TRBJ1-1
clone_size: many
cdr3_nt: TGTGCCATCAGACCAGAGCAGAGAACTGAAGCTTTCTTT
cdr3_aa: CAIRPEQRTEAFF

d_call: TRBD1
v_call: TRBV5-1
j_call: TRBJ1-1
clone_size: NA
cdr3_nt: TGCGCCAGCAGCTCCGGGACAGATAAAGCTTTCTTT
cdr3_aa: CASSSGTDKAFF

d_call: NA
v_call: TRBV29-1
j_call: TRBJ1-2
clone_size: few
cdr3_nt: TGCAGCGTTGGGCGGGAGGACGGTGGCTACACCTTC
cdr3_aa: CSVGREDGGYTF

d_call: TRBD2
v_call: TRBV7-6
j_call: TRBJ2-3
clone_size: many
cdr3_nt: TGTGCCAGCAGCTTTAGCGGGGGTACTAGCACAGATACGCAGTATTTT
cdr3_aa: CASSFSGGTSTDTQYF

d_call: NA
v_call: TRBV5-1
j_call: TRBJ1-1
clone_size: NA
cdr3_nt: TGCGCCAGCAGCTTGACGATATTATCGCGGAACACTGAAGCTTTCTTT
cdr3_aa: CASSLTILSRNTEAFF

d_call: TRBD1
v_call: TRBV12-3/TRBV12-4
j_call: TRBJ1-2
clone_size: NA
cdr3_nt: TGTGCCAGCAGCCCCCGGACAGGGGCGCGTGGCTACACCTTC
cdr3_aa: CASSPRTGARGYTF

d_call: NA
v_call: TRBV29-1
j_call: TRBJ2-7
clone_size: few
cdr3_nt: TGCAGCGTTGAAACGGCGAGAAGCAACGAGCAGTACTTC
cdr3_aa: CSVETARSNEQYF

d_call: NA
v_call: TRBV12-3/TRBV12-4
j_call: TRBJ2-4
clone_size: NA
cdr3_nt: TGTGCCAGCAGTTTAGCGGGGGGGCCGAACATTCAGTACTTC
cdr3_aa: CASSLAGGPNIQYF

d_call: TRBD2
v_call: TRBV12-3/TRBV12-4
j_call: TRBJ2-5
clone_size: NA
cdr3_nt: TGTGCCAGCAGTTTAACTAGCGGGGCCCTGCAAGAGACCCAGTACTTC
cdr3_aa: CASSLTSGALQETQYF

d_call: NA
v_call: TRBV7-2
j_call: TRBJ1-6
clone_size: many
cdr3_nt: TGTGCCATCCAAGTCGGGACCCATAATTCACCCCTCCACTTT
cdr3_aa: CAIQVGTHNSPLHF

d_call: NA
v_call: TRBV6-2/TRBV6-3
j_call: TRBJ2-3
clone_size: many
cdr3_nt: TGTGCCAGCAGTTACGGGGCAGGGCCGGGAGATACGCAGTATTTT
cdr3_aa: CASSYGAGPGDTQYF

d_call: TRBD1
v_call: TRBV7-3
j_call: TRBJ2-5
clone_size: NA
cdr3_nt: TGTGCCAGCAGCTCCGGACAGGGCGAGGGGGAGACCCAGTACTTC
cdr3_aa: CASSSGQGEGETQYF

d_call: TRBD1
v_call: TRBV5-6
j_call: TRBJ1-6
clone_size: many
cdr3_nt: TGTGCCAGCAGCTGGCGAATAGGACAGGATAATTCACCCCTCCACTTT
cdr3_aa: CASSWRIGQDNSPLHF

d_call: NA
v_call: TRBV14
j_call: TRBJ1-6
clone_size: few
cdr3_nt: TGTGCCAGCAGCCAAGAGCACCCTAATTCACCCCTCCACTTT
cdr3_aa: CASSQEHPNSPLHF

d_call: TRBD1
v_call: TRBV20-1
j_call: TRBJ1-5
clone_size: NA
cdr3_nt: TGCAGTGCCCAAGGACAGGGCAATCAGCCCCAGCATTTT
cdr3_aa: CSAQGQGNQPQHF

d_call: TRBD1
v_call: TRBV5-1
j_call: TRBJ2-7
clone_size: NA
cdr3_nt: TGCGCCAGTTACGAATTTCCGGGACAGGGAGACAACGAGCAGTACTTC
cdr3_aa: CASYEFPGQGDNEQYF

d_call: TRBD1
v_call: TRBV4-2
j_call: TRBJ1-3
clone_size: few
cdr3_nt: TGTGCCAGCAGCCAAGCCCTAACAGGGGGCGGAAACACCATATATTTT
cdr3_aa: CASSQALTGGGNTIYF

d_call: TRBD2
v_call: TRBV20-1
j_call: TRBJ2-3
clone_size: many
cdr3_nt: TGCAGTGCCAGGACTAGCGCCACAGATACGCAGTATTTT
cdr3_aa: CSARTSATDTQYF

d_call: TRBD1
v_call: TRBV6-2/TRBV6-3
j_call: TRBJ2-7
clone_size: few
cdr3_nt: TGTGCCAGCAGTAGATCCGGGACAGCCTTGTTCGAGCAGTACTTC
cdr3_aa: CASSRSGTALFEQYF

d_call: NA
v_call: TRBV2
j_call: TRBJ1-2
clone_size: many
cdr3_nt: TGTGCCAGCAGTGTTACAGGGTATGGCTACACCTTC
cdr3_aa: CASSVTGYGYTF

d_call: NA
v_call: TRBV12-5
j_call: TRBJ1-4
clone_size: many
cdr3_nt: TGTGCTAGTGGTTTGGGTATCAAAGTCGCGGAAAAACTGTTTTTT
cdr3_aa: CASGLGIKVAEKLFF

d_call: NA
v_call: TRBV9
j_call: TRBJ1-5
clone_size: few
cdr3_nt: TGTGCCAGCAGCGTAGTCCCGGACGGCAATCAGCCCCAGCATTTT
cdr3_aa: CASSVVPDGNQPQHF

d_call: TRBD1
v_call: TRBV7-2
j_call: TRBJ2-3
clone_size: NA
cdr3_nt: TGTGCCAGCAGTCCCGGGACAGGGATCATCACAGATACGCAGTATTTT
cdr3_aa: CASSPGTGIITDTQYF

d_call: NA
v_call: TRBV20-1
j_call: TRBJ1-4
clone_size: NA
cdr3_nt: TGCAGTGCTACAAAGTATGGCCCCGAAAAACTGTTTTTT
cdr3_aa: CSATKYGPEKLFF

d_call: NA
v_call: TRBV5-1
j_call: TRBJ1-1
clone_size: NA
cdr3_nt: TGCGCCAGCAGCTCCCACGAGGGGGAGACTGAAGCTTTCTTT
cdr3_aa: CASSSHEGETEAFF

d_call: NA
v_call: TRBV20-1
j_call: TRBJ2-3
clone_size: NA
cdr3_nt: TGCAGTGCCGCGGGTAGCGGTCTCGTGGATACGCAGTATTTT
cdr3_aa: CSAAGSGLVDTQYF

d_call: TRBD1
v_call: TRBV29-1
j_call: TRBJ2-5
clone_size: many
cdr3_nt: TGCAGCTCCGACAGGGAAGAGACCCAGTACTTC
cdr3_aa: CSSDREETQYF

d_call: NA
v_call: TRBV5-4
j_call: TRBJ1-3
clone_size: many
cdr3_nt: TGTGCCAGCAGTTCAACAGGGTTAACTGGAAACACCATATATTTT
cdr3_aa: CASSSTGLTGNTIYF

d_call: NA
v_call: TRBV19
j_call: TRBJ1-5
clone_size: NA
cdr3_nt: TGTACCAGTAGTATCGTGCGGTCCGCCAATCAGCCCCAGCATTTT
cdr3_aa: CTSSIVRSANQPQHF

d_call: NA
v_call: TRBV5-4
j_call: TRBJ2-5
clone_size: few
cdr3_nt: TGTGCCAGCAGCTTGCGTAAGCCGGGACTTGGGGAGACCCAGTACTTC
cdr3_aa: CASSLRKPGLGETQYF

d_call: TRBD1
v_call: TRBV28
j_call: TRBJ1-4
clone_size: NA
cdr3_nt: TGTGCCAGCAGCTCCCGGACAGGGGGCAATGAAAAACTGTTTTTT
cdr3_aa: CASSSRTGGNEKLFF

d_call: TRBD2
v_call: TRBV3-1
j_call: TRBJ2-3
clone_size: few
cdr3_nt: TGTGCCAGCAGCCGAGACCAAGCGGGGGGGTACACAGATACGCAGTATTTT
cdr3_aa: CASSRDQAGGYTDTQYF

d_call: NA
v_call: TRBV7-2
j_call: TRBJ2-3
clone_size: many
cdr3_nt: TGTGCCAGCAGCCCGGCGGCAGATACGCAGTATTTT
cdr3_aa: CASSPAADTQYF

d_call: TRBD2
v_call: TRBV7-2
j_call: TRBJ2-1
clone_size: NA
cdr3_nt: TGTGCCAGCAGCTTAGGACTAGCGCGGAGCTCCTACAATGAGCAGTTCTTC
cdr3_aa: CASSLGLARSSYNEQFF

d_call: TRBD2
v_call: TRBV3-1
j_call: TRBJ2-7
clone_size: many
cdr3_nt: TGTGCCAGCAGCCAAGATAGGGCTAGCGGGGGCCGGGAGCAGTACTTC
cdr3_aa: CASSQDRASGGREQYF